These 16 T cell receptor beta chains originate from one sample sequenced in a study of response to subunit inactivated influenza vaccine. TCRdb re-derived calls from the RT-PCR reads in MiXCR, one entry per CDR3 protein. This sample has 530,000 or so distinct CDR3 sequences, with roughly 23% found just once. Sequencing was performed on CD4+ T cells sorted from PBMCs, taken more than 4 days after vaccination. These receptors were collected from a middle-aged man who received an inactivated influenza vaccine.

This chain uses TRBV20-1 with TRBJ2-4; D not certain. The CDR3 loop spans 13 amino acids. The ends were cut back, 3 bases at V and 1 base at J, with 7 bases in the middle. In germline, CDR1 is DFQATT, CDR2 SNEGSKA (reference sequence). The CDR3 region has the DNA TGCAGTGCTAGTACGGACGCCAAAAACATTCAGTACTTC. Protein: CSASTDAKNIQYF.

This chain uses TRBV20-1 with TRBJ2-1, with TRBD2 matching over 9 bases. The J segment lost 3 bases and the V segment lost 0 bases, leaving 9 bases of the junction unmatched. The germline V gene has CDR1 DFQATT and CDR2 SNEGSKA (reference sequence). This CDR3 is built from 17 residues. CDR3 DNA: TGCAGTGCTAGAGATGGGGGTCTAGCGGGGTTCTACAATGAGCAGTTCTTC. Translated: CSARDGGLAGFYNEQFF.

This clonotype was counted a few times. The V and J genes are TRBV29-1 and TRBJ2-7; TRBD2 matches 13 bases. The ends lost 4 bases at V and 3 bases at J; junction bases unmatched: 9. The germline V gene encodes CDR1 SQVTM and CDR2 ANQGSEA. This CDR3 is built from 16 residues. The CDR3 nucleotides are TGCAGCGTTGGAAGACCCGGGACTAGCGGGGACTACGAGCAGTACTTC. This codes for CSVGRPGTSGDYEQYF.

This clonotype has only a few counts. The CDR3 loop is CSVDHPGISYNEQFF. For the CDR3, the DNA is TGCAGCGTGGACCACCCTGGTATATCCTACAATGAGCAGTTCTTC. This chain uses TRBV29-1 with TRBJ2-1; D is undetermined. This CDR3 spans 15 amino acids. Germline CDR1 reads SQVTM; CDR2 reads ANQGSEA. The V end lost 6 bases, the J end lost 1 base, and 16 bases lay between the germline ends.

This clonotype has at least ten counts. The chain links TRBV12-3 or TRBV12-4 to TRBJ2-3; 9 bases agree with TRBD2. V lost 5 bases and J lost 4; bases outside the gene matches: 10. The CDR3 consists of 16 residues. The CDR3 region is CASSPRAGGLADTQYF. Here the CDR3 DNA reads TGTGCCAGCAGTCCACGAGCGGGGGGCCTCGCAGATACGCAGTATTTT.

The chain joins TRBV10-2 to TRBJ2-1, with 10 bases fitting TRBD1. This CDR3 region has 14 residues. Trimming took 5 bases from V and 4 from J; bases not matched to a gene: 2. Germline loops: CDR1 WSHSY, CDR2 SAAADI. For the CDR3, the DNA is TGCGCCAGCAGTTGGGACAGGGGATACAATGAGCAGTTCTTC. This gives the protein CASSWDRGYNEQFF.

The table lists this clonotype with a count of one. The chain couples TRBV20-1 to TRBJ1-4, with TRBD1 as a possible D gene (6 bases). Trimming removed 6 bases at V and 6 bases at J, with 11 bases between. The CDR3 is made up of 12 amino acids. Germline V gene lookup returns CDR1 DFQATT and CDR2 SNEGSKA (reference sequence). CDR3 nucleotide sequence: TGCAGTGCGCCAGGGGATGATGAAAAACTGTTTTTT. Its protein is CSAPGDDEKLFF.

The CDR3 nucleotides read TGCAGTGCTTTGGGACAGCTCCAAGAGACCCAGTACTTC. It translates to CSALGQLQETQYF. This chain connects TRBV20-1 to TRBJ2-5; 7 bases are a match to TRBD1. CDR1 is DFQATT, CDR2 SNEGSKA, per germline (reference sequence). V lost 5 bases to trimming and J lost 1 base; unmatched junction nucleotides: 4. This CDR3 is built from 13 residues.

This chain joins TRBV20-1 and TRBJ1-5; 7 positions agree with TRBD1. The germline CDR1 and CDR2 sequences are DFQATT and SNEGSKA (reference sequence). This CDR3 spans 13 amino acids. V shed 6 bases, J shed 9 bases, and the junction held 11 bases outside the gene matches. The CDR3 loop is CSALGDRGGPQHF. For the CDR3, the DNA is TGCAGTGCCCTAGGGGACAGAGGAGGGCCCCAGCATTTT.

The rearrangement links TRBV7-3 to TRBJ2-7, with D tentatively TRBD2 (6 bases). The V gene lost 5 bases and the J gene lost 0 bases, with 11 bases spanning the gap. From germline, CDR1 is SGHTA and CDR2 FQGTGA. The CDR3 is made up of 14 amino acids. CDR3 coding DNA: TGTGCCAGCAGCGAAACGGGACTCTCCTACGAGCAGTACTTC. Translation gives CASSETGLSYEQYF.

The chain has TRBV6-2 or TRBV6-3 and TRBJ2-5; TRBD1 matches at 10 bases. Trimming removed 2 bases from V and 5 bases from J; junction bases left unmatched: 11. CDR1 and CDR2 (germline): MNHEY, SVGEGT. The CDR3 has 17 amino acids. CDR3 nucleotide sequence: TGTGCCAGCAGTTACAGAACCGGGACAGGGGATTTGGAGACCCAGTACTTC. Protein: CASSYRTGTGDLETQYF.

This clonotype was seen only a few times. This chain links TRBV28 with TRBJ2-5; 10 bases match TRBD2. The CDR3 is made up of 15 amino acids. The V segment lost 5 bases and the J segment 5 bases; nucleotides outside the gene matches: 8. Germline CDR1 MDHEN, CDR2 SYDVKM. CDR3 in amino acids: CASSTQRGGVETQYF. The CDR3 nucleotides are TGTGCCAGCAGTACCCAGCGGGGGGGCGTGGAGACCCAGTACTTC. Drawing the rest from reference TRBV28 and TRBJ2-5, the complete variable domain is DVKVTQSSRYLVKRTGEKVFLECVQDMDHENMFWYRQDPGLGLRLIYFSYDVKMKEKGDIPEGYSVSREKKERFSLILESASTNQTSMYLCASSTQRGGVETQYFGPGTRLLVL.

The chain recombines TRBV9 with TRBJ2-1; D is ambiguous. The CDR3 length is 14 residues. Germline assignment: CDR1 SGDLS and CDR2 YYNGEE. V lost 0 bases and J lost 16, with 20 bases in between. CDR3 sequence (DNA): TGTGCCAGCAGCGTAGCGCCCAGCAATGAAGTCAGATTCTTC. Encoded protein: CASSVAPSNEVRFF.

The table lists this clonotype with a few counts. The gene calls are TRBV5-1 and TRBJ2-3; TRBD1 agrees at 12 bases. The CDR3 runs 17 residues. The J segment lost 1 base and the V segment lost 4 bases, leaving 7 bases of the junction unmatched. Per the germline V gene, CDR1 is SGHRS and CDR2 is YFSETQ. The CDR3 DNA sequence: TGCGCCAGCAGCCCCTGGGACAGGGGGCGAGGCACAGATACGCAGTATTTT. Its translation: CASSPWDRGRGTDTQYF.

The chain links TRBV5-1 to TRBJ2-3; D might be TRBD1 (6 bases). CDR3 length: 14 amino acids. V lost 4 bases and J 2 bases, leaving 11 bases between the germline ends. Germline CDR1 and CDR2: SGHRS and YFSETQ. The CDR3 coding sequence is TGCGCCAGCAGCCAGGGGTCCCCCACAGATACGCAGTATTTT. Translating gives CASSQGSPTDTQYF.

The V and J genes are TRBV6-5 and TRBJ2-2, with TRBD1 matching over 7 bases. From germline, CDR1 is MNHEY and CDR2 SVGAGI. The V gene end was trimmed by 5 bases and the J gene end by 4 bases; junction bases not matched to a gene: 4. The CDR3 has 14 amino acids. CDR3 loop: CASSNRQGTGELFF. The CDR3 DNA is TGTGCCAGCAGTAACCGACAGGGCACCGGGGAGCTGTTTTTT.